A single sample gave rise to the 24 T cell receptor beta chains below, sequenced in a study of CD8+ T cells in alopecia areata. TCR sequencing used cDNA made by reverse transcription of extracted RNA. The table came from immunoSEQ multiplex PCR; TCRdb's copy has only in-frame clones and leaves some out. The sample includes 9,500 to 15,000 clones, more than 45% seen only once; the top ten take about 14%. Lesional scalp punch biopsies and peripheral blood were collected from alopecia areata patients. The sample was skin. The receptor source for this set is a human donor with alopecia areata.

This clone was counted once. The rearrangement uses TRBV4-3 and TRBJ1-1, with D unresolved. Trimming took 0 bases from V and 0 from J, leaving 8 bases between them. Looked up from germline, CDR1 is LGHNA and CDR2 is YSLEER. The CDR3 covers 15 residues. CDR3 sequence reads: CASSQDGQLNTEAFF. CDR3 bases: TGCGCCAGCAGCCAAGATGGTCAGCTGAACACTGAAGCTTTCTTT.

J is TRBJ1-6 and V is TRBV25-1; 7 positions match TRBD1. This CDR3 region has 13 residues. Germline lookup yields CDR1 MGHDK and CDR2 SYGVNS. V shed 4 bases, J shed 11 bases, and the junction held 5 bases outside the gene matches. The CDR3 sequence: CASSGQGMPPLHF. CDR3 DNA sequence: TGTGCCAGCAGTGGACAGGGAATGCCACCCCTCCACTTT.

This chain joins TRBV6-6 and TRBJ2-5; D perhaps matches TRBD1 (5 bases). Germline lookup yields CDR1 MNHNY and CDR2 SVGAGI (reference sequence). The V end lost 5 bases, the J end lost 0 bases, and 10 bases lay between the germline ends. This CDR3 is 14 amino acids long. CDR3 region: CASSVTRDQETQYF. The CDR3 DNA is TGTGCCAGCAGTGTGACCAGGGACCAAGAGACCCAGTACTTC.

This clone was seen more than once but under ten times. This specimen includes other DNA sequences encoding the same CDR3. This sequence joins TRBV6-6 and TRBJ2-7, with D possibly TRBD2 on 5 matching bases. There are 15 residues in the CDR3. Germline assignment: CDR1 MNHNY and CDR2 SVGAGI (reference sequence). The V end was cut by 0 bases, the J end by 6 bases, with 15 bases between. The CDR3, as DNA: TGTGCCAGCAGTTACTCGATGTTTGAGGGAAGCGAGCAGTACTTC. Translating gives CASSYSMFEGSEQYF.

This sequence joins TRBV28 and TRBJ2-3; 8 bases map to TRBD1. V trimming: 5 bases; J trimming: 1 base; junction bases outside the gene matches: 8. The germline gives CDR1 MDHEN, CDR2 SYDVKM. The CDR3 length is 16 residues. The CDR3 DNA reads TGTGCCAGCAGTCAACGCCAGGGGGCTGGCACAGATACGCAGTATTTT. Amino acids: CASSQRQGAGTDTQYF.

This chain uses TRBV28 with TRBJ1-4; 7 bases map to TRBD1. Trimming removed 7 bases from V and 4 bases from J; junction bases left unmatched: 9. CDR1 is MDHEN, CDR2 SYDVKM, per germline. The CDR3 covers 15 residues. In nucleotides, the CDR3 is TGTGCCAGCACCCAACCCGGACAGGTTAATGAAAAACTGTTTTTT. Translation gives CASTQPGQVNEKLFF.

The chain is built from TRBV5-1 and TRBJ1-4; maybe TRBD1 (5 bases). The length of the CDR3 is 16 residues. V lost 0 bases, J lost 0 bases, and 9 bases lay in between. CDR1 is SGHRS, CDR2 YFSETQ, per germline. For the CDR3, the DNA is TGCGCCAGCAGCTTGGAGGGACCCGCAACTAATGAAAAACTGTTTTTT. It codes for CASSLEGPATNEKLFF. Filled out from reference TRBV5-1 and TRBJ1-4, the complete variable domain reads KAGVTQTPRYLIKTRGQQVTLSCSPISGHRSVSWYQQTPGQGLQFLFEYFSETQRNKGNFPGRFSGRQFSNSRSEMNVSTLELGDSALYLCASSLEGPATNEKLFFGSGTQLSVL.

The gene calls are TRBV11-2 and TRBJ1-4; D is unresolved. V lost 5 bases and J 7 bases, leaving 11 bases between the germline ends. This CDR3 spans 13 amino acids. Germline lookup yields CDR1 SGHAT and CDR2 FQNNGV. The CDR3 sequence is CASSPGSGEKLFF. CDR3 DNA: TGTGCCAGCAGCCCCGGTTCAGGTGAAAAACTGTTTTTT.

This chain uses TRBV27 with TRBJ2-5; 7 bases agree with TRBD2. This CDR3 has 15 amino acids. CDR1 and CDR2 (germline): MNHEY, SMNVEV (reference sequence). V was clipped by 5 bases and J by 2 bases; unmatched bases: 8. The CDR3: CASSGSGLIQETQYF. The DNA of the CDR3 is TGTGCCAGCAGTGGATCGGGACTAATACAAGAGACCCAGTACTTC.

This clone occurred once. CDR3 DNA sequence: TGTGCCAGCAGTTCCACCGGGACAGGGAGCAATGAGCAGTTCTTC. This encodes CASSSTGTGSNEQFF. The chain uses TRBV6-5 and TRBJ2-1, with TRBD1 identical over 9 bases. Trimming removed 4 bases from V and 6 bases from J; junction bases left unmatched: 7. This CDR3 region has 15 residues. CDR1 is MNHEY and CDR2 is SVGAGI in the germline V gene.

The chain recombines TRBV2 with TRBJ2-1; D not resolved. V was pared by 4 bases and J by 0 bases, with 13 bases between. Looked up from germline, CDR1 is SNHLY and CDR2 is FYNNEI. The CDR3 is made up of 16 amino acids. Here the CDR3 reads CASSARNGVSYNEQFF. DNA for the CDR3: TGTGCCAGCAGTGCCCGTAATGGGGTCTCCTACAATGAGCAGTTCTTC.

The chain uses TRBV7-8 and TRBJ2-3, with D tentatively TRBD1 or TRBD2 (5 bases each). Trimming left V 3 bases short and J 0 bases short, with 22 bases between. In germline, CDR1 is SGHVS, CDR2 FQNEAQ. The CDR3 spans 19 residues. The CDR3 nucleotides read TGTGCCAGCAGCTTGGGGAGTTCGTGGGGCGCATCTAGCACAGATACGCAGTATTTT. It is translated as CASSLGSSWGASSTDTQYF.

The J gene is TRBJ1-2, the V gene TRBV30, with 10 bases identical to TRBD1. The CDR3 is 15 amino acids. The junction had 7 bases not matched to a gene; V was cut back by 2 bases and J by 4 bases. The germline V gene has CDR1 GTSNPN and CDR2 SVGIG (reference sequence). DNA of the CDR3: TGTGCCTGGAGTTTGAGGACAGGGGGACGCTATGGCTACACCTTC. Protein sequence: CAWSLRTGGRYGYTF.

The rearrangement uses TRBV2 and TRBJ1-5; 11 nucleotides match TRBD1. The CDR3 loop spans 15 amino acids. Losses at the gene ends were 4 bases for V and 7 bases for J; bases not matched to a gene: 6. Germline assignment: CDR1 SNHLY and CDR2 FYNNEI. CDR3 bases: TGTGCCAGCAGTGGGACAGGGGGCAGCAGGCAGCCCCAGCATTTT. Protein product: CASSGTGGSRQPQHF. The whole variable domain, remainder taken from reference TRBV2 and TRBJ1-5, is EPEVTQTPSHQVTQMGQEVILRCVPISNHLYFYWYRQILGQKVEFLVSFYNNEISEKSEIFDDQFSVERPDGSNFTLKIRSTKLEDSAMYFCASSGTGGSRQPQHFGDGTRLSIL.

The V and J genes are TRBV5-1 and TRBJ2-1, with 10 bases that match TRBD2. CDR3 length: 16 residues. J gave up 2 bases and V 4 bases, and 6 bases lay outside the gene matches. From germline, CDR1 is SGHRS and CDR2 YFSETQ. CDR3 sequence (DNA): TGCGCCAGCAGCGAACAGCGGGAGGGCCCCTACAATGAGCAGTTCTTC. This sequence encodes CASSEQREGPYNEQFF.

The V call is TRBV19, the J call TRBJ1-2, with D perhaps matching TRBD1 (6 bases). The CDR3 covers 13 residues. Trimming left V 5 bases short and J 4 bases short, with 11 bases between. Germline V gene sequence: CDR1 LNHDA, CDR2 SQIVND (reference sequence). The chain's CDR3 is CASSPQGFYGYTF. In DNA, the CDR3 is TGTGCCAGTAGTCCACAGGGATTCTATGGCTACACCTTC.

The chain employs TRBV18 and TRBJ1-5, with TRBD1 matching 7 bases. Germline V gives CDR1 KGHSH, CDR2 LQKENI. The ends lost 3 bases at V and 0 bases at J; junction bases unmatched: 11. This CDR3 spans 18 amino acids. The CDR3: CASSPPGQIIHSNQPQHF. CDR3 coding DNA: TGTGCCAGCTCACCTCCGGGACAGATTATTCATAGCAATCAGCCCCAGCATTTT.

CDR3 loop: CASSVFPRGGRTDTQYF. The CDR3 DNA reads TGTGCCAGCAGCGTATTCCCCCGGGGGGGTCGCACAGATACGCAGTATTTT. V usage is TRBV9 and J usage is TRBJ2-3; 8 bases align to TRBD2. The germline CDR1 and CDR2 sequences are SGDLS and YYNGEE. The CDR3 is 17 residues long. After removal of 1 base from V and 1 base from J, the junction contained 8 bases not matched to a gene. The full variable domain, in which reference TRBV9 and TRBJ2-3 provide the parts outside the CDR3, is DSGVTQTPKHLITATGQRVTLRCSPRSGDLSVYWYQQSLDQGLQFLIQYYNGEERAKGNILERFSAQQFPDLHSELNLSSLELGDSALYFCASSVFPRGGRTDTQYFGPGTRLTVL.

By share of the sample, this clone is medium-sized. This chain links TRBV7-2 with TRBJ1-4; no definite D call. The CDR3 consists of 13 residues. From germline, CDR1 is SGHTA and CDR2 FQGNSA. Trimming stripped 1 base from V and 6 bases from J, with 6 bases between. CDR3 loop: CASSLVADEKLFF. The DNA of the CDR3 is TGTGCCAGCAGCTTAGTTGCCGATGAAAAACTGTTTTTT.

The rearrangement links TRBV7-2 to TRBJ2-7, with unresolved D. The germline V gene encodes CDR1 SGHTA and CDR2 FQGNSA. Trimming pared 2 bases from V and 4 bases from J, leaving 6 bases between. This CDR3 region has 12 residues. The CDR3 region has the DNA TGTGCCAGCAGCTTATATCTGTACGAGCAGTACTTC. This translates into CASSLYLYEQYF. Variable domain in full (rest from reference TRBV7-2 and TRBJ2-7): GAGVSQSPSNKVTEKGKDVELRCDPISGHTALYWYRQSLGQGLEFLIYFQGNSAPDKSGLPSDRFSAERTGGSVSTLTIQRTQQEDSAVYLCASSLYLYEQYFGPGTRLTVT.

The genes are TRBV9 and TRBJ2-5; 9 bases are shared with TRBD2. V was clipped by 3 bases and J by 3 bases; unmatched bases: 6. In germline, CDR1 is SGDLS, CDR2 YYNGEE. The CDR3 extends over 15 amino acids. The CDR3 here is CASSAEAGGEETQYF. The CDR3 DNA follows: TGTGCCAGCAGCGCGGAGGCGGGAGGGGAAGAGACCCAGTACTTC.

The chain uses TRBV18 and TRBJ2-6; D not resolved. The germline V gene has CDR1 KGHSH and CDR2 LQKENI. V was pared by 8 bases and J by 10 bases, with 6 bases between. The CDR3 is 10 residues long. The CDR3 DNA sequence: TGTGCCAGCCACGGAAACGTCCTGACTTTC. This gives the protein CASHGNVLTF.

In this sample, this clone turned up once. CDR3 sequence reads: CASSLLLGAGQPQHF. In DNA, the CDR3 is TGTGCCAGCAGTTTGTTACTGGGAGCCGGGCAGCCCCAGCATTTT. The chain employs TRBV27 and TRBJ1-5; D unresolved. Germline values: CDR1 MNHEY, CDR2 SMNVEV (reference sequence). V lost 3 bases and J lost 7, with 16 bases in between. The CDR3 has 15 residues.

The chain has TRBV28 and TRBJ2-1; 9 bases agree with TRBD2. V lost 6 bases and J lost 5; bases outside the gene matches: 8. The V gene's germline CDR1 is MDHEN and CDR2 SYDVKM. This CDR3 contains 15 residues. The CDR3 DNA follows: TGTGCCAGCAGCCGTCTAGCGGGAATGAACAATGAGCAGTTCTTC. Amino acid sequence: CASSRLAGMNNEQFF.